Below are 3 T cell receptor beta chains sequenced from a single sample in a study of T-cell reconstitution after alpha-beta-depleted transplantation in children. Unique molecular identifiers tagged the TCRbeta library. TCRdb re-derived calls from the PCR reads in MiXCR, one entry per CDR3 protein. The profile shows approximately 630,000 distinct CDR3 sequences, about an eighth of them singletons. Source: PBMCs, taken before TCRalphabeta/CD19-depleted stem cell transplant. Receptors were obtained from a girl aged 2 to 9 with congenital amegakaryocytic thrombocytopenia, due to receive a stem cell transplant.

This clonotype was counted a few times. The rearrangement joins TRBV28 to TRBJ2-5; no reliable D call. Germline V gene lookup returns CDR1 MDHEN and CDR2 SYDVKM. The V end lost 6 bases, the J end lost 5 bases, and 7 bases lay between the germline ends. This CDR3 has 11 residues. CDR3 amino acids: CASSHLETQYF. Written as DNA, the CDR3 is TGTGCCAGCAGCCACCTGGAGACCCAGTACTTC.

Turning to this clonotype: A single base is all that separates this from a far larger clone, so a read error is likely. This sequence joins TRBV5-1 and TRBJ2-1; 7 bases match TRBD2. The CDR3 has 12 residues. Germline-derived CDR1 and CDR2 are SGHRS and YFSETQ. CDR3 sequence (DNA): TGCGCCAGCAGTCCGCGGGGGAATGAGCAGCTCTTC. It specifies CASSPRGNEQLF.

This clonotype was seen ten or more times. V gene TRBV6-1 combines with J gene TRBJ1-3; no reliable D call. V lost 4 bases and J lost 4, with 11 bases in between. Germline V CDR1 and CDR2: MNHNS, SASEGT. The CDR3 has 14 amino acids. The CDR3 nucleotides are TGTGCCAGCAGTGGTGTCGCGGGCGGAAACACCATATATTTT. As protein: CASSGVAGGNTIYF.